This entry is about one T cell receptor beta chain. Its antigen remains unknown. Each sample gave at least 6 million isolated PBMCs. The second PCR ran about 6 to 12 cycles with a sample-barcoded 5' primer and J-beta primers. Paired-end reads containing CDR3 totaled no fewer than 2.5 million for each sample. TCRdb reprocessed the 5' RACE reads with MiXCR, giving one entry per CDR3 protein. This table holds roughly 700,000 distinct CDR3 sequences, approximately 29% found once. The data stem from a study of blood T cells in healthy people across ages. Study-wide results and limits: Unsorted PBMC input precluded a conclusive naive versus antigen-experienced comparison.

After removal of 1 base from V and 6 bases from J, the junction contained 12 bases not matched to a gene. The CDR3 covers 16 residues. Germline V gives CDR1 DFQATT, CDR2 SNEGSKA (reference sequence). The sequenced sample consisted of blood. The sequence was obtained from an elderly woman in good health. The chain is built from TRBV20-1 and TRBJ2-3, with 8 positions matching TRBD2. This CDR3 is CSARVWASGPSDTQYF. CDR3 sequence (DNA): TGCAGTGCTAGAGTATGGGCTAGCGGGCCATCTGATACGCAGTATTTT.